This passage covers 17 T cell receptor beta chains from one sample sequenced in a study of Ad26.COV2.S vaccination and SARS-CoV-2 variants (dated by TCRdb to the early 2020s). Libraries were built with the immunoSEQ multiplex PCR assay. The source is immuneACCESS, and TCRdb retained only in-frame sequences with V and J called. Part of the clones is not carried over; for the studies checked, unresolved V genes explain less than half of this, and the remainder is unexplained. The sample includes approximately 420,000 clones, with 80% to 90% observed a single time. In total, the top ten clones hold 3.5% of the sample. What the treatment or condition label conveys for this sample: 19 received Ad26.COV2.S at low or high dose, single or two shots; roughly five received placebo; per-sample allocation not given. Repertoires of vaccine and placebo recipients were sequenced from samples taken on day 63 after the first injection.

Specimen: peripheral blood, collected in a trial of Ad26.COV2.S vaccine versus placebo. The receptors were sampled from a person aged 18-65 years who received the Ad26.COV2.S COVID-19 vaccine or a placebo.

This clone was detected only once. V and J are TRBV15 and TRBJ2-5; 10 positions match TRBD2. The germline V gene encodes CDR1 LNHNV and CDR2 YYDKDF (reference sequence). The junction had 8 bases not matched to a gene; V was cut back by 0 bases and J by 7 bases. The CDR3 runs to 16 residues. This CDR3 reads CATSRDPGASGGTQYF. DNA for the CDR3: TGTGCCACCAGCAGAGATCCCGGGGCTAGCGGGGGGACCCAGTACTTC.

The rearrangement links TRBV7-9 to TRBJ1-1; D is possibly TRBD1 (5 bases). The CDR3 has 14 amino acids. The V gene lost 4 bases and the J gene lost 5 bases, with 14 bases spanning the gap. The germline gives CDR1 SEHNR, CDR2 FQNEAQ (reference sequence). The CDR3 DNA follows: TGTGCCAGCAGCTCTGCGGGGGTGGGGACTGAAGCTTTCTTT. Translated, it gives CASSSAGVGTEAFF.

The chain uses TRBV18 and TRBJ1-3; D may be TRBD1 (5 bases). V was pared by 1 base and J by 9 bases, with 7 bases between. CDR1 and CDR2 from the germline V gene are KGHSH and LQKENI. CDR3 length equals 12 residues. The CDR3: CASSPQGFTIYF. Written as DNA, the CDR3 is TGTGCCAGCTCACCACAGGGGTTCACCATATATTTT.

The chain joins TRBV5-4 to TRBJ1-2; no clear D gene. The V gene's germline CDR1 is SGHNT and CDR2 YYREEE (reference sequence). Trimming cost V 3 bases and J 8 bases, with 23 bases left between them. This CDR3 is 16 amino acids long. This chain's CDR3 is CASSSTRKRDGDGYTF. The CDR3 nucleotides are TGTGCCAGCAGCTCCACCAGGAAACGGGATGGAGACGGCTACACCTTC.

The chain employs TRBV2 and TRBJ2-7; either TRBD1 or TRBD2 may fit D (5 bases each). Trimming left V 3 bases short and J 1 base short, with 16 bases between. CDR1 is SNHLY, CDR2 FYNNEI, per germline. This CDR3 is 16 amino acids long. DNA of the CDR3: TGTGCCAGCAGTGACCTCAGGGAAAGGAGGTCCTACGAGCAGTACTTC. It specifies CASSDLRERRSYEQYF.

The chain uses TRBV7-9 and TRBJ1-5; no clear D gene. Trimming removed 5 bases from V and 3 bases from J, with 8 bases in between. This CDR3 is 13 amino acids long. Germline CDR1 SEHNR, CDR2 FQNEAQ (reference sequence). The CDR3, as DNA: TGTGCCAGCAGCGCGGGAGACAATCAGCCCCAGCATTTT. This sequence encodes CASSAGDNQPQHF.

The chain employs TRBV23-1 and TRBJ2-7; D may correspond to TRBD1 or TRBD2 (5 bases each). TRBV23-1 belongs to the ORF category, with a function that is uncertain. The CDR3 runs 17 residues. The germline V and J ends were trimmed by 1 base and 3 bases, with 19 bases remaining between them. The CDR3 sequence: CASSQYRGAGLHYEQYF. The CDR3 DNA follows: TGCGCCAGCAGTCAATACCGAGGGGCAGGGCTACACTACGAGCAGTACTTC.

This rearrangement joins TRBV28 to TRBJ2-5, with 7 bases matching TRBD1. The CDR3 contains 14 residues. Unmatched junction bases numbered 3, after V lost 4 bases and J lost 1 base. CDR1 MDHEN and CDR2 SYDVKM come from the germline V gene. The chain's CDR3 is CASSSGQTQETQYF. For the CDR3, the DNA is TGTGCCAGCAGTTCGGGACAGACCCAAGAGACCCAGTACTTC.

The chain has TRBV6-2 or TRBV6-3 and TRBJ1-4; possibly TRBD1 for D (5 bases). V shed 5 bases and J shed 6 bases, with 13 bases lying between them. Germline loops: CDR1 MNHEY, CDR2 SVGEGT. There are 14 residues in the CDR3. The CDR3 nucleotides read TGTGCCAGCAGTCTCCAGGGAGATGATGAAAAACTGTTTTTT. This codes for CASSLQGDDEKLFF.

The chain combines TRBV10-3 with TRBJ2-5; TRBD2 matches at 7 bases. Germline values: CDR1 ENHRY, CDR2 SYGVKD. Trimming at V came to 3 bases and at J to 0 bases, leaving 7 bases not matched to a gene. The CDR3 is 16 amino acids. For the CDR3, the DNA is TGTGCCATCAGTGAAGCTACCGGGACTAACCAAGAGACCCAGTACTTC. As protein: CAISEATGTNQETQYF.

The genes are TRBV5-5 and TRBJ2-7; weak D call: TRBD1 (5 bases). V lost 2 bases, J lost 7 bases, and 13 bases lay in between. The CDR3 is made up of 13 amino acids. Germline assignment: CDR1 SGHKS and CDR2 YYEKEE (reference sequence). The DNA of the CDR3 is TGTGCCAGCAGCTTAAGCAGGGTGTATGAGCAGTACTTC. Translation: CASSLSRVYEQYF.

The gene calls are TRBV5-5 and TRBJ1-1; no clear D. The germline V gene has CDR1 SGHKS and CDR2 YYEKEE (reference sequence). The CDR3 is 12 amino acids. V was trimmed by 4 bases and J by 4 bases, leaving 8 bases between them. The CDR3 is CASSLRATEAFF. CDR3 DNA sequence: TGTGCCAGCAGCCTAAGGGCCACTGAAGCTTTCTTT.

The V call is TRBV4-3, the J call TRBJ2-1, with D perhaps TRBD1 (5 bases). V was pared by 0 bases and J by 9 bases, with 15 bases between. The germline V gene encodes CDR1 LGHNA and CDR2 YSLEER. The CDR3 is made up of 15 amino acids. The CDR3 loop is CASSQDQGVGREQFF. As DNA, the CDR3 is TGCGCCAGCAGCCAAGATCAGGGTGTCGGACGTGAGCAGTTCTTC.

This chain connects TRBV7-9 to TRBJ2-7, with 7 bases that match TRBD2. Losses at the gene ends were 1 base for V and 3 bases for J; bases not matched to a gene: 9. Germline V gives CDR1 SEHNR, CDR2 FQNEAQ (reference sequence). This CDR3 spans 16 amino acids. The DNA of the CDR3 is TGTGCCAGCAGCTTAGTAAGGTCTAGCGGAAACTACGAGCAGTACTTC. Protein sequence: CASSLVRSSGNYEQYF.

V gene TRBV2 combines with J gene TRBJ2-2; 7 nucleotides align to TRBD2. The CDR3 is 15 amino acids. V dropped 7 bases and J dropped 7; count of bases not matched to a gene: 12. Germline CDR1 and CDR2: SNHLY and FYNNEI. The CDR3 DNA is TGTGCCAGCAACCCCAACGGACTAGTTGGCGGGGAGCTGTTTTTT. Its protein is CASNPNGLVGGELFF.

V is TRBV2 and J is TRBJ1-6; D unresolved. Per the germline V gene, CDR1 is SNHLY and CDR2 is FYNNEI. This CDR3 is 14 amino acids long. V gave up 1 base and J gave up 7 bases, with 8 bases separating them. The CDR3 DNA sequence: TGTGCCAGCAGTGAAGGAGACATGAATTCACCCCTCCACTTT. This translates into CASSEGDMNSPLHF.

This clone came up once. This chain uses TRBV7-2 with TRBJ1-5; D is unresolved. In germline, CDR1 is SGHTA, CDR2 FQGNSA. The CDR3 totals 15 residues. Trimming removed 4 bases from V and 3 bases from J, with 13 bases in between. The CDR3 sequence is CASSSTWQNNQPQHF. CDR3 bases: TGTGCCAGCAGCTCCACATGGCAGAACAATCAGCCCCAGCATTTT.